A single sample gave rise to the 29 T cell receptor beta chains below, sequenced in a study of cytomegalovirus exposure and HLA in healthy donors. Primers included in the PCR were 60 Vbeta and 13 Jbeta primers. Produced via immunoSEQ multiplex PCR; TCRdb's table is partial and in-frame only. The data hold roughly 100,000 clones, with more than 70% observed a single time. The sequenced sample was PBMCs. The receptor set was obtained from a male donor in good health and CMV-seropositive.

This chain links TRBV19 with TRBJ2-2, with 14 bases lining up with TRBD2. J was trimmed by 8 bases and V by 8 bases; bases with no gene match: 10. Germline-derived CDR1 and CDR2 are LNHDA and SQIVND (reference sequence). The CDR3 consists of 16 residues. CDR3 amino acids: CASGPGLAGARGELFF. Written as DNA, the CDR3 is TGTGCCAGTGGACCGGGACTAGCGGGAGCCAGAGGGGAGCTGTTTTTT.

The chain uses TRBV5-1 and TRBJ1-1; no firm D call. This CDR3 has 14 residues. Trimming stripped 5 bases from V and 1 base from J, with 12 bases between. Per the germline V gene, CDR1 is SGHRS and CDR2 is YFSETQ. The CDR3 reads CASRPAGGNTEAFF. The CDR3 DNA reads TGCGCCAGCAGGCCAGCGGGCGGGAACACTGAAGCTTTCTTT.

This sequence joins TRBV9 and TRBJ2-2, with TRBD1 matching 8 bases. CDR1 and CDR2 (germline): SGDLS, YYNGEE. The V gene end was trimmed by 4 bases and the J gene end by 3 bases; junction bases not matched to a gene: 8. The CDR3 sequence is 16 residues long. CDR3 DNA: TGTGCCAGCAGCCCTCGGACAGGGCCGGACACCGGGGAGCTGTTTTTT. Its translation is CASSPRTGPDTGELFF.

This chain uses TRBV10-3 with TRBJ2-3, with 9 bases that match TRBD1. The germline CDR1 and CDR2 sequences are ENHRY and SYGVKD. The ends lost 6 bases at V and 6 bases at J; junction bases unmatched: 10. The CDR3 runs to 15 residues. The CDR3 spells CAISPAGQGSDTQYF. CDR3 coding DNA: TGTGCCATCAGCCCTGCGGGACAGGGATCGGATACGCAGTATTTT.

In nucleotides, the CDR3 is TGTGCCAGCATCAATAGCGACACAGATACGCAGTATTTT. It yields the protein CASINSDTDTQYF. The V call is TRBV6-5, the J call TRBJ2-3; D may be TRBD2 (5 bases). Germline V CDR1 and CDR2: MNHEY, SVGAGI. The CDR3 is 13 residues long. V lost 7 bases and J lost 2, with 10 bases in between.

V usage is TRBV7-6 and J usage is TRBJ2-5; 8 bases are a match to TRBD1. This CDR3 is built from 16 residues. Looked up from germline, CDR1 is SGHVS and CDR2 is FNYEAQ. V was pared by 5 bases and J by 3 bases, with 11 bases of the junction left unmatched. In nucleotides, the CDR3 is TGTGCCAGCAGCCCTTTACGACAGGGGCGAGAAGAGACCCAGTACTTC. Translated: CASSPLRQGREETQYF.

The chain employs TRBV10-3 and TRBJ2-1, with 15 bases aligning to TRBD2. Germline V gene lookup returns CDR1 ENHRY and CDR2 SYGVKD. The CDR3 loop spans 19 amino acids. Germline trimming cut 4 bases from V and 7 bases from J; bases unmatched to any gene: 14. The CDR3 is CAISGSGPRTSGRDNEQFF. The CDR3 region has the DNA TGTGCCATCAGTGGGTCAGGGCCTCGGACTAGCGGGAGGGATAATGAGCAGTTCTTC.

The chain has TRBV7-9 and TRBJ2-5; 9 bases are a match to TRBD2. With V trimmed by 4 bases and J by 4 bases, 10 bases remained unmatched. The CDR3 totals 16 residues. Per the germline V gene, CDR1 is SEHNR and CDR2 is FQNEAQ (reference sequence). CDR3 DNA sequence: TGTGCCAGCAGCTCACCGGGACTAGCCGCGGTAGAGACCCAGTACTTC. Translating it yields CASSSPGLAAVETQYF. Drawing the rest from reference TRBV7-9 and TRBJ2-5, the complete variable domain is DTGVSQNPRHKITKRGQNVTFRCDPISEHNRLYWYRQTLGQGPEFLTYFQNEAQLEKSRLLSDRFSAERPKGSFSTLEIQRTEQGDSAMYLCASSSPGLAAVETQYFGPGTRLLVL.

Concerning this clone itself: One end of the junction is discordant with germline, which a read error may explain. The gene calls are TRBV28 and TRBJ2-1; 7 bases match TRBD2. CDR1 and CDR2 (germline): MDHEN, SYDVKM. The CDR3 has 14 amino acids. CDR3 sequence: CASKSGASYNEQLF. The CDR3 region has the DNA TGTGCCAGCAAGAGCGGGGCCTCCTACAATGAGCAGCTCTTC.

V gene TRBV6-1 combines with J gene TRBJ2-1; D not resolved. V shed 6 bases and J shed 10 bases, with 19 bases lying between them. Germline V gene data show CDR1 as MNHNS and CDR2 as SASEGT. The CDR3 runs 14 residues. The DNA of the CDR3 is TGTGCCAGCAGCCAACGAGCCCTACAGAAGGAGCAGTTCTTC. It encodes CASSQRALQKEQFF.

In regard to this clone: The junction shows a germline mismatch at one end, possibly a read error. V usage is TRBV6-5 and J usage is TRBJ2-2, with TRBD1 as a possible D gene (6 bases). This CDR3 region has 14 residues. Germline V CDR1 and CDR2: MNHEY, SVGAGI. Here the CDR3 DNA reads TGTGCCAGCGCGCCCCAGGGGAACGCCGGGGAGCTGTTTTTT. Its translation is CASAPQGNAGELFF.

This clone was seen once. V and J are TRBV2 and TRBJ2-3, with a tentative D call TRBD1 (5 bases). Germline CDR1 SNHLY, CDR2 FYNNEI. The V end lost 8 bases, the J end lost 2 bases, and 11 bases lay between the germline ends. The CDR3 loop spans 13 amino acids. DNA for the CDR3: TGTGCCAGCCAACAGGATTACACAGATACGCAGTATTTT. Its protein product is CASQQDYTDTQYF.

Worth noting for this clone: This CDR3 is also generated by other DNA sequences in the sample. The V gene is TRBV19, the J gene TRBJ2-1, with 9 positions matching TRBD2. The CDR3 runs 15 residues. V shed 2 bases and J 4 bases; nucleotides not matched to a gene: 3. CDR1 is LNHDA and CDR2 is SQIVND in the germline V gene (reference sequence). CDR3 nucleotide sequence: TGTGCCAGTAGTATACCGGGACTAGCTTACAATGAGCAGTTCTTC. This sequence encodes CASSIPGLAYNEQFF. Combining the CDR3 with reference TRBV19 and TRBJ2-1 gives the whole variable domain DGGITQSPKYLFRKEGQNVTLSCEQNLNHDAMYWYRQDPGQGLRLIYYSQIVNDFQKGDIAEGYSVSREKKESFPLTVTSAQKNPTAFYLCASSIPGLAYNEQFFGPGTRLTVL.

This chain uses TRBV12-2 with TRBJ1-4; the table's D call, TRBD1, was not checked against the DNA. TRBV12-2 is tagged as a pseudogene. This CDR3 comprises 14 residues. CDR3 DNA: TGTGCAAGAGATGAGACAGGGGGGATCGGAAAACTGTTTTTT. It specifies CARDETGGIGKLFF.

In this sample, this clone turned up a few times. This chain connects TRBV4-1 to TRBJ2-6; 7 bases agree with TRBD2. The CDR3 length is 15 residues. J lost 7 bases, V lost 4 bases, and 7 bases had no gene match. Germline V gene sequence: CDR1 MGHRA, CDR2 YSYEKL. The CDR3 coding sequence is TGCGCCAGCAGCCCGGGGAGGGTCCCCGCCAACGTCCTGACTTTC. It encodes CASSPGRVPANVLTF.

The V call is TRBV6-1, the J call TRBJ2-2; 10 bases agree with TRBD1. The CDR3 loop spans 17 amino acids. V gave up 4 bases and J gave up 6 bases; unmatched junction bases: 11. The germline V gene has CDR1 MNHNS and CDR2 SASEGT. As DNA, the CDR3 is TGTGCCAGCAGTGCCATAGGTGGGACAGGGGTTGCCGGGGAGCTGTTTTTT. This gives the protein CASSAIGGTGVAGELFF.

Details on this clone: One end of the junction varies from germline; a read error may be responsible. The chain carries TRBV5-1 and TRBJ1-6; 7 bases agree with TRBD1. The CDR3 totals 14 residues. Germline V gene lookup returns CDR1 SGHRS and CDR2 YFSETQ. The CDR3 DNA follows: TGCGCCGGCAGCTCGACAGGGATGGCTTCACCCCTCCACTTT. This sequence encodes CAGSSTGMASPLHF.

V and J are TRBV28 and TRBJ2-1; 11 positions match TRBD2. V was clipped by 2 bases and J by 8 bases; unmatched bases: 23. The CDR3 totals 21 residues. Germline V gene sequence: CDR1 MDHEN, CDR2 SYDVKM. The CDR3 coding sequence is TGTGCCAGCAGTTTAAACCTCGCTATGGGTATGGTAGCGGGAGGGTATTATGAGCAGTTCTTC. It specifies CASSLNLAMGMVAGGYYEQFF.

This clone was counted a few times. This chain uses TRBV5-1 with TRBJ1-2; 8 bases map to TRBD1. Germline V gene data show CDR1 as SGHRS and CDR2 as YFSETQ. V shed 0 bases and J 4 bases; nucleotides not matched to a gene: 2. The CDR3 is 14 residues long. This chain's CDR3 is CASSLEQGAYGYTF. The CDR3 nucleotides are TGCGCCAGCAGCTTGGAGCAGGGGGCCTATGGCTACACCTTC.

The chain recombines TRBV9 with TRBJ1-3; D unresolved. Looked up from germline, CDR1 is SGDLS and CDR2 is YYNGEE. The CDR3 is 15 amino acids. The V and J ends lost 5 bases and 0 bases respectively, with 12 bases between them. CDR3 bases: TGTGCCAGCAGAGCGACGGAATCCTCTGGAAACACCATATATTTT. As protein: CASRATESSGNTIYF.

The chain uses TRBV5-1 and TRBJ1-4; TRBD1 agrees at 8 bases. The CDR3 runs 15 residues. Germline values: CDR1 SGHRS, CDR2 YFSETQ. V lost 5 bases, J lost 5 bases, and 8 bases stayed unmatched. The CDR3 DNA reads TGCGCCAGCAGTCCCGGACAGGGCCAAAATGAAAAACTGTTTTTT. This codes for CASSPGQGQNEKLFF. The whole variable domain, remainder taken from reference TRBV5-1 and TRBJ1-4, is KAGVTQTPRYLIKTRGQQVTLSCSPISGHRSVSWYQQTPGQGLQFLFEYFSETQRNKGNFPGRFSGRQFSNSRSEMNVSTLELGDSALYLCASSPGQGQNEKLFFGSGTQLSVL.

The sample holds a few counts of this clone. CDR3 sequence (DNA): TGTGCCAGCAGCAAGCAGACGGGACACCCTGAAAAACTGTTTTTT. Protein sequence: CASSKQTGHPEKLFF. This sequence joins TRBV7-2 and TRBJ1-4, with D possibly being TRBD1 (6 bases). V was cut by 5 bases and J by 7 bases, with 17 bases left in between. Germline V lookup: CDR1 SGHTA, CDR2 FQGNSA. This CDR3 spans 15 amino acids.

This clone was observed a handful of times. The chain recombines TRBV18 with TRBJ1-4, with 9 bases fitting TRBD1. The CDR3 spans 17 residues. Germline V gene sequence: CDR1 KGHSH, CDR2 LQKENI. J was trimmed by 0 bases and V by 4 bases; bases with no gene match: 6. In DNA form, the CDR3 reads TGTGCCAGCTCACGAGGACAGGGGAGTGCAACTAATGAAAAACTGTTTTTT. The encoded protein is CASSRGQGSATNEKLFF.

This clone was observed once. The CDR3 region has the DNA TGTGCCATTCCTCACTCGGGACAGGAGAGCTCTGGAAACACCATATATTTT. This gives the protein CAIPHSGQESSGNTIYF. This rearrangement joins TRBV7-9 to TRBJ1-3, with 8 bases aligning to TRBD1. The germline V gene has CDR1 SEHNR and CDR2 FQNEAQ (reference sequence). V shed 10 bases, J shed 0 bases, and the junction held 14 bases outside the gene matches. The CDR3 spans 17 residues.

The rearrangement uses TRBV9 and TRBJ2-2; weak D call: TRBD1 (6 bases). The CDR3 is made up of 13 amino acids. Germline CDR1 is SGDLS and CDR2 is YYNGEE. V was trimmed by 1 base and J by 5 bases, leaving 6 bases between them. The CDR3 bases are TGTGCCAGCAGCGTACAGGGGACCGGGGAGCTGTTTTTT. This codes for CASSVQGTGELFF.

The V and J genes are TRBV4-3 and TRBJ2-1, with TRBD2 matching 11 bases. The germline V gene has CDR1 LGHNA and CDR2 YSLEER. This CDR3 contains 15 residues. Trimming at V came to 4 bases and at J to 10 bases, leaving 9 bases not matched to a gene. This CDR3 is CASSPVALAGAEQFF. CDR3 in DNA: TGCGCCAGCAGCCCCGTCGCACTAGCGGGAGCAGAGCAGTTCTTC.

This clone turned up a few times. This chain joins TRBV18 and TRBJ1-5; a possible D gene is TRBD1 (5 bases). The CDR3 spans 15 residues. The V gene lost 3 bases and the J gene lost 4 bases, with 13 bases spanning the gap. The germline CDR1 and CDR2 sequences are KGHSH and LQKENI. CDR3 sequence (DNA): TGTGCCAGCTCACCTGGGCAGGGTGGAAATCAGCCCCAGCATTTT. Translation: CASSPGQGGNQPQHF.

The chain employs TRBV6-5 and TRBJ2-7; 8 positions agree with TRBD2. The CDR3 covers 14 residues. The junction had 4 bases not matched to a gene; V was cut back by 0 bases and J by 6 bases. Per germline, CDR1 MNHEY and CDR2 SVGAGI. The CDR3 reads CASSYSGAGGEQYF. The DNA for the CDR3 is TGTGCCAGCAGTTACTCTGGTGCGGGGGGCGAGCAGTACTTC.

The chain recombines TRBV29-1 with TRBJ2-7; no clear D gene. Germline CDR1 reads SQVTM; CDR2 reads ANQGSEA. Trimming stripped 3 bases from V and 6 bases from J, with 15 bases between. CDR3 size: 13 residues. The CDR3 is CSVERRKEAEQYF. The CDR3, as DNA: TGCAGCGTTGAGAGGCGGAAAGAGGCCGAGCAGTACTTC.